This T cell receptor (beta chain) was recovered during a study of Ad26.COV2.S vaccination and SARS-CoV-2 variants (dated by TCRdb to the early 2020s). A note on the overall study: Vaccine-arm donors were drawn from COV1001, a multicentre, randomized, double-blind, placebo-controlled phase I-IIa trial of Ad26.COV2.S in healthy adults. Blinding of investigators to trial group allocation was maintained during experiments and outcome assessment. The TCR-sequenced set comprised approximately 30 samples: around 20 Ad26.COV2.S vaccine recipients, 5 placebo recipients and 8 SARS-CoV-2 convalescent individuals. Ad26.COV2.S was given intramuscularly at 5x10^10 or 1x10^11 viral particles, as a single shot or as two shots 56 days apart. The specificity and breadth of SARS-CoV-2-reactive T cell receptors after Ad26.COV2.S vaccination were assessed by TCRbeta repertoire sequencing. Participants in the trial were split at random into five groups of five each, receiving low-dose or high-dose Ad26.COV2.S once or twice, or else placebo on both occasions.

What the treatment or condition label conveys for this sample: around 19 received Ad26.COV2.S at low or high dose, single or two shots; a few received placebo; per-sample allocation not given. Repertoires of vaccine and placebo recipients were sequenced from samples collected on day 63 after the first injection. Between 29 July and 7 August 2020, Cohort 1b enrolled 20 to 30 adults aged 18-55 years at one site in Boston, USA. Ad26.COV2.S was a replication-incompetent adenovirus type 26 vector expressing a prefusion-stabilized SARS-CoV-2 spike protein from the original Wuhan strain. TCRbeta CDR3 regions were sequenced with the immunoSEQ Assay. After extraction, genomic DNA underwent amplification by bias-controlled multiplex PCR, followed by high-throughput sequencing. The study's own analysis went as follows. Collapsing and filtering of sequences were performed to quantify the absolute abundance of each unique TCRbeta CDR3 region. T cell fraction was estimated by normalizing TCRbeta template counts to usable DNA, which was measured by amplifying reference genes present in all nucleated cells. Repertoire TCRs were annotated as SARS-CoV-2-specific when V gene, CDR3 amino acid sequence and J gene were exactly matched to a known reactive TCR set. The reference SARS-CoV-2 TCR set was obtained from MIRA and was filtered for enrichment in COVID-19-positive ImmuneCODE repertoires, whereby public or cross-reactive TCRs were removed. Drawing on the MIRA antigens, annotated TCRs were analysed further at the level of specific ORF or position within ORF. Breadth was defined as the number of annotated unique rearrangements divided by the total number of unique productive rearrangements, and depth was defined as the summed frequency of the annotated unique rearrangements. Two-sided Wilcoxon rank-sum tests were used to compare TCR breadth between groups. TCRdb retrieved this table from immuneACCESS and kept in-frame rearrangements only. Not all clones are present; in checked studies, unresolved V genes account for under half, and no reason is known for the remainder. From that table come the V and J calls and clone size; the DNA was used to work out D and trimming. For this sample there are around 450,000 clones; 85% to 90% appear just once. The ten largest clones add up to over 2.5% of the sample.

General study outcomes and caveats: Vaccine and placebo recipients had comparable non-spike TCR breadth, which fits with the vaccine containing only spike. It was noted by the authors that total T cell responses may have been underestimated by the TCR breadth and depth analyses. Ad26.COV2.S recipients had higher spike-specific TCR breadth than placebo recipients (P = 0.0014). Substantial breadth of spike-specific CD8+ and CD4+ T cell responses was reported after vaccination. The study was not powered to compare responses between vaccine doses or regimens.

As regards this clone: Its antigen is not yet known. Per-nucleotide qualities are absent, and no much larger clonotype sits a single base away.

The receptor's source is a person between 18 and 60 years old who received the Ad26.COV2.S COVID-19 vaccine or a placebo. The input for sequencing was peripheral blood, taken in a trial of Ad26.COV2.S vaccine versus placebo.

The sequenced DNA: TGTGCCAGCAGCGCTTATGCTCAGGGCTATGGCTACACCTTC. The encoded protein is CASSAYAQGYGYTF. This chain joins TRBV7-2 to TRBJ1-2, and perhaps TRBD1 as D gene, on 5 matching bases. Looking up the germline V gene yields CDR1 SGHTA and CDR2 FQGNSA. Deletion took 5 bases off V and 4 bases off J, with a span of 14 bases between the germline ends. The CDR3 starts with the cysteine, ends with the phenylalanine, and has 14 residues. Only the CDR3 DNA stays, 42 bases, in frame from base 1.